This T cell receptor (beta chain) was recorded in a study of CD8 T cells in ankylosing spondylitis. Points from the study as a whole: Matched ankylosing spondylitis synovial fluid reportedly contained a significantly enriched population of disease-linked clones. What appeared characteristic of ankylosing spondylitis blood was a TCR beta motif of eight highly homologous variants. Certain motif variants had earlier appeared in reactive arthritis synovial fluid and blood.

The V gene lost 3 bases and the J gene lost 4 bases, with 16 bases spanning the gap. This CDR3 contains 16 residues. Per the germline V gene, CDR1 is ENHRY and CDR2 is SYGVKD. Construction of TCR beta libraries was performed using quantitative 5'-RACE with molecular barcodes. TCRdb re-called the 5' RACE reads through MiXCR, storing one row per CDR3 protein. Of 150,000 to 200,000 distinct CDR3 sequences in the sample, around a tenth were seen once. This clonotype was seen ten or more times. The antigen is undetermined. The sample taken for sequencing was blood, either unsorted or a sorted T cell fraction (not recorded which). This receptor was obtained from a male donor with ankylosing spondylitis or in good health (not recorded which). The chain links TRBV10-3 to TRBJ2-1; D ambiguous. CDR3 region: CAISDPPQAPYNEQFF. The CDR3 DNA reads TGTGCCATCAGTGACCCCCCTCAAGCCCCTTACAATGAGCAGTTCTTC.